The sequence of this T cell receptor (beta chain) was determined in a study of blood T cell repertoires in COVID-19 (dated by TCRdb to about 2020). With respect to the entire study: Samples from collaborators originated in the United States, Italy and Spain and spanned both the acute and convalescent phases of COVID-19. The prospective study material was composed of cDNA or gDNA derived from T cells, B-cell-depleted T cells, or PBMCs. The dataset comprised deeply sampled blood TCRbeta repertoires from subjects exposed to, actively infected with, or recovered from COVID-19. The repertoires were released in a freely available public database meant as a resource for research on the immune response to SARS-CoV-2. Samples came from the ongoing ImmuneRACE study (first 160 participants) plus 1,254 subjects from 6 global collaborators. A de-identified subject ID, COVID-19 status, age in years and sex were almost always included in the sample metadata. HLA class I and class II types, where available, came from metadata supplied by the sample provider rather than from assay-based typing.

General findings and caveats noted by the study authors: The amount of clinical and demographic metadata varied by source and participant and was provided uncurated.

Each collaborating institution followed its own protocols to collect whole blood in K2EDTA tubes. For TCRbeta analysis, collaborators shipped samples in one of three forms: frozen whole blood, isolated PBMCs, or DNA extracted from either of those sample types. The immunoSEQ Assay, a bias-controlled multiplex PCR, was used to amplify TCRbeta CDR3 regions from genomic DNA. The source study handled its data this way. Within the assay, amplification of reference gene primers was used to estimate how many nucleated cells each sample contained. To quantify the absolute abundance of each unique TCRbeta CDR3 rearrangement, sequence reads were collapsed and filtered. For each sample, productive Simpson clonality was calculated as the square root of Simpson's diversity index over productive rearrangements. Held by TCRdb, this immuneACCESS table contains in-frame sequences only and omits some clones. Under half of the omission traces to an unresolved V gene where checked; the cause of the rest is unknown. The DNA gave D and trimming, while V, J and clone size come from that table. This sample comprises under 300,000 clones, 70% to 85% of them detected only once. Of the sample, 4% to 6% falls within the top ten clones.

In the case of this clone: Which antigen it targets is not known. No base-level quality is on record; no much larger clone is a single base apart.

The junction carries 20 bases between V and J, which are trimmed by 5 bases and 15 bases respectively. Inclusive of the bounding cysteine and phenylalanine, the CDR3 is 13 residues long. Here the CDR3 DNA is all that survives: 39 bases in frame from base 1. The germline V gene (reference sequence) specifies SSHAT as CDR1 and FNYEAQ as CDR2. Sequencing input: peripheral blood. The sequence links TRBV7-7 to TRBJ2-1; the D gene is possibly TRBD1, with 7 bases matching. The sequence was collected from a woman of 80 years or more with active or convalescent COVID-19. The CDR3 protein sequence reads: CASSPRQGGRRFF. The nucleotides are TGTGCCAGCAGCCCGAGACAGGGAGGTCGACGGTTCTTC.